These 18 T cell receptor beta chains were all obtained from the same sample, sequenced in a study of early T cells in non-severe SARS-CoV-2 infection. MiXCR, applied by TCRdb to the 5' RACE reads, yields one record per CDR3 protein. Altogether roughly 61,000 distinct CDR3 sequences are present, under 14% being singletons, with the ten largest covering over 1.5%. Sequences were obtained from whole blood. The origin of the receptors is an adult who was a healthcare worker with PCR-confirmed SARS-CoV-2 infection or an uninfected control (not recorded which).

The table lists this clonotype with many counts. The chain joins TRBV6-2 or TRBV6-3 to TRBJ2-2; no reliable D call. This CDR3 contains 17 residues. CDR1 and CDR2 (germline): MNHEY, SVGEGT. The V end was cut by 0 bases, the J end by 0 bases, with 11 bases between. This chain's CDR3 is CASSYSVGRPNTGELFF. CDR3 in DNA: TGTGCCAGCAGTTACTCGGTGGGCAGACCGAACACCGGGGAGCTGTTTTTT.

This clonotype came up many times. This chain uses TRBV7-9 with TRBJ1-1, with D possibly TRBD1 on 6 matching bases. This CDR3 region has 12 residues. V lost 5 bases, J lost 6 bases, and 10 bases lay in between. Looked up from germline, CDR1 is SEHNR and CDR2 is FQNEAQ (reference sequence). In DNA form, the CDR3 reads TGTGCCAGCAGCCAAGGGGGGGCTGAAGCTTTCTTT. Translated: CASSQGGAEAFF.

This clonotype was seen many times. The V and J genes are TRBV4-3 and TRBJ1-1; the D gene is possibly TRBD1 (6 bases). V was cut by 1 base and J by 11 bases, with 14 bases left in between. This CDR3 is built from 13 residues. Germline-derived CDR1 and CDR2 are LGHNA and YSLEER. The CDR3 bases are TGCGCCAGCAGCCAAGTACAGGGCCGAGTCGCTTTCTTT. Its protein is CASSQVQGRVAFF.

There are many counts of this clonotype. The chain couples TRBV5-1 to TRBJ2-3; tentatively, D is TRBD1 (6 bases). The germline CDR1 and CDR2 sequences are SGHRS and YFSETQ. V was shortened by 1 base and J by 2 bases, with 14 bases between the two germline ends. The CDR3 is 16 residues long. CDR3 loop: CASSLINRDTTDTQYF. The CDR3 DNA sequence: TGCGCCAGCAGCTTGATCAATCGGGACACCACAGATACGCAGTATTTT. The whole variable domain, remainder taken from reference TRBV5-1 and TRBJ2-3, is KAGVTQTPRYLIKTRGQQVTLSCSPISGHRSVSWYQQTPGQGLQFLFEYFSETQRNKGNFPGRFSGRQFSNSRSEMNVSTLELGDSALYLCASSLINRDTTDTQYFGPGTRLTVL.

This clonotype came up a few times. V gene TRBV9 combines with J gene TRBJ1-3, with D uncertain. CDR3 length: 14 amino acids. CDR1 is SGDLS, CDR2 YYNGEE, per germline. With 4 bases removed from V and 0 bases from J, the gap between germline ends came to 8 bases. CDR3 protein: CASSPWDSGNTIYF. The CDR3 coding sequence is TGTGCCAGCAGCCCCTGGGACTCTGGAAACACCATATATTTT.

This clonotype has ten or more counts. CDR3 amino acids: CASSRSGHFTEAFF. CDR3 nucleotides: TGTGCCAGCAGTCGCTCGGGACATTTCACTGAAGCTTTCTTT. The chain has TRBV6-5 and TRBJ1-1, with D perhaps TRBD1 (6 bases). The V and J ends lost 5 bases and 4 bases respectively, with 14 bases between them. The CDR3 is made up of 14 amino acids. Germline lookup yields CDR1 MNHEY and CDR2 SVGAGI.

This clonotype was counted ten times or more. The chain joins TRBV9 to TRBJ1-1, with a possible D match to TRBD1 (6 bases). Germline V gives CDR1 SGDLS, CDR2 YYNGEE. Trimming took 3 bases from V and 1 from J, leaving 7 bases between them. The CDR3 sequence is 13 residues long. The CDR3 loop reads CASSETGNTEAFF. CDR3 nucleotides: TGTGCCAGCAGCGAGACAGGGAACACTGAAGCTTTCTTT.

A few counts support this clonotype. The CDR3 protein is CASTVGLREKLFF. The CDR3 DNA reads TGTGCCAGCACCGTTGGCCTACGGGAAAAACTGTTTTTT. This chain links TRBV28 with TRBJ1-4; no definite D call. This CDR3 has 13 residues. Per the germline V gene, CDR1 is MDHEN and CDR2 is SYDVKM. V was pared by 7 bases and J by 8 bases, with 14 bases between.

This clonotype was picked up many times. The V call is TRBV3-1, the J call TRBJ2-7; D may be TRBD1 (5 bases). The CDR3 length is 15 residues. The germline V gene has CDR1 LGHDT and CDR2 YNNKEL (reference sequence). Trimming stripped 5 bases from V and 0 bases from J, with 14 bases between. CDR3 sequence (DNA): TGTGCCAGCAGCTTAGGGGCGAGAAGCTCCTACGAGCAGTACTTC. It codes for CASSLGARSSYEQYF.

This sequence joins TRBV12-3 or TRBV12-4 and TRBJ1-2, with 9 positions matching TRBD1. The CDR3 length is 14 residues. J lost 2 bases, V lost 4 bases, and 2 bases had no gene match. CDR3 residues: CASSSGQGNYGYTF. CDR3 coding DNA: TGTGCCAGCAGTTCTGGACAGGGGAACTATGGCTACACCTTC.

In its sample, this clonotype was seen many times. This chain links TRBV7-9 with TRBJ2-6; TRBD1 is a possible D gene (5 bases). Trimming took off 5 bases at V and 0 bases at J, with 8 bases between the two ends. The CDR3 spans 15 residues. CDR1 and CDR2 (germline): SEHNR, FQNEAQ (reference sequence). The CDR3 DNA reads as TGTGCCAGCAGCCGACAGTCCTCTGGGGCCAACGTCCTGACTTTC. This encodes CASSRQSSGANVLTF.

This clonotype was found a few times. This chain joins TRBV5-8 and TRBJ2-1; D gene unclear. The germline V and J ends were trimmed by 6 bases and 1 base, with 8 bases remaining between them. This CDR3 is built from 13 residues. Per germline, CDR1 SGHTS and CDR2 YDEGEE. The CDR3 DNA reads TGTGCCAGCAACCGCATATCCTACAATGAGCAGTTCTTC. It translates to CASNRISYNEQFF.

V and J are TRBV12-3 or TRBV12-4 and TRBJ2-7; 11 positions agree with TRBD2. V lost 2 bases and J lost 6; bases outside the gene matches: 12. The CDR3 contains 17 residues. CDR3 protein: CASSLRLAGGTELEQYF. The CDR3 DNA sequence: TGTGCCAGCAGTTTAAGGCTAGCGGGGGGTACCGAGCTCGAGCAGTACTTC.

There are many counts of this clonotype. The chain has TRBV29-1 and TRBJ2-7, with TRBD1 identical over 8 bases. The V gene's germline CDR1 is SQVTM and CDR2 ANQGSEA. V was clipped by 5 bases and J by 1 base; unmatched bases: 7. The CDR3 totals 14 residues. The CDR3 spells CSVFDRGSSYEQYF. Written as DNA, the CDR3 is TGCAGCGTTTTCGACAGGGGCTCTTCCTACGAGCAGTACTTC.

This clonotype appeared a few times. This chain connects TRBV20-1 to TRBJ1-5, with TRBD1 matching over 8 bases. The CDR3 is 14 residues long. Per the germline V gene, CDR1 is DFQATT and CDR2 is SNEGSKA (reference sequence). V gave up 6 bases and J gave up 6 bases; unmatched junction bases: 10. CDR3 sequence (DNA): TGCAGTGCATGGCCTCTGGACAGGGCTCAGCCCCAGCATTTT. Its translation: CSAWPLDRAQPQHF.

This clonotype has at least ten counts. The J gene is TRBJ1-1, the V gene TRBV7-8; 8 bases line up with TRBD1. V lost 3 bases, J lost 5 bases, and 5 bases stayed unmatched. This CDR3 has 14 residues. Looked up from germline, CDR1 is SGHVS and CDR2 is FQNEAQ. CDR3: CASSLGTGKTEAFF. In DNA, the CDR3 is TGTGCCAGCAGCTTGGGGACAGGAAAGACTGAAGCTTTCTTT.

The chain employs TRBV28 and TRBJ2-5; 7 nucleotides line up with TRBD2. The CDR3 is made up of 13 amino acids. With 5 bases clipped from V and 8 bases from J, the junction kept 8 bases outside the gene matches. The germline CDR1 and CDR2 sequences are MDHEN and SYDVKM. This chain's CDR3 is CASSPPGLSTQYF. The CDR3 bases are TGTGCCAGCAGTCCACCGGGACTAAGCACCCAGTACTTC.

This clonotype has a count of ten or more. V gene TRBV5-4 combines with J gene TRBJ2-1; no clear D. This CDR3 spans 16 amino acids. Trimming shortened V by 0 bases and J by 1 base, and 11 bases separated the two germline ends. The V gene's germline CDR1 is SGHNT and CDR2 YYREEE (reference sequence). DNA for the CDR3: TGTGCCAGCAGCTTGGGGAGTTCTTCTTCCTACAATGAGCAGTTCTTC. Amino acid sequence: CASSLGSSSSYNEQFF. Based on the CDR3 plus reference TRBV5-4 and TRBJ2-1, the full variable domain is ETGVTQSPTHLIKTRGQQVTLRCSSQSGHNTVSWYQQALGQGPQFIFQYYREEENGRGNFPPRFSGLQFPNYSSELNVNALELDDSALYLCASSLGSSSSYNEQFFGPGTRLTVL.